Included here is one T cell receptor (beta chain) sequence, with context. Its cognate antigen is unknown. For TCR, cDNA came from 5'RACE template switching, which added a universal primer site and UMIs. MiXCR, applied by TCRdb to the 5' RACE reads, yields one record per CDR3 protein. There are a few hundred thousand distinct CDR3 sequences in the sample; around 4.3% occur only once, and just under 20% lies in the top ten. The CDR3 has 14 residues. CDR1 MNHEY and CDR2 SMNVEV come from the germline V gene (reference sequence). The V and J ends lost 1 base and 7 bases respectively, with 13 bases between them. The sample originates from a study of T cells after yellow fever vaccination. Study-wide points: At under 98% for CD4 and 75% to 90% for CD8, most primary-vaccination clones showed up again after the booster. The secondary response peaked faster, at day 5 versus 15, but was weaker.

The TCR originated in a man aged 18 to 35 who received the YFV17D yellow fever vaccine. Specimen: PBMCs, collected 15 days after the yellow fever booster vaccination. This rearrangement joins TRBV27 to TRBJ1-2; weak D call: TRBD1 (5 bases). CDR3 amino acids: CASSLCAGACGYTF. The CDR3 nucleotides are TGTGCCAGCAGTTTATGTGCCGGGGCCTGTGGCTACACCTTC.